This T cell receptor beta chain comes out of a study of T-cell reconstitution after alpha-beta-depleted transplantation in children. The CDR3 totals 17 residues. CDR1 and CDR2 from the germline V gene are SGDLS and YYNGEE. V shed 3 bases and J 7 bases; nucleotides not matched to a gene: 7. Using unique molecular identifiers, the investigators prepared the TCRbeta library. In TCRdb, the PCR reads were re-called with MiXCR into one record per CDR3 protein. The sample has 350,000 to 500,000 distinct CDR3 sequences, roughly 44% seen once. This clonotype was detected many times. The chain uses TRBV9 and TRBJ2-1, with 16 bases matching TRBD2. The sample in question was PBMCs, obtained before TCRalphabeta/CD19-depleted stem cell transplant. This clonotype was sampled from a girl aged 2-15 years with aplastic anemia, due to receive a stem cell transplant. CDR3 in amino acids: CASSAVPGLAGGNEQFF. CDR3 DNA sequence: TGTGCCAGCAGCGCCGTCCCGGGACTAGCGGGAGGGAATGAGCAGTTCTTC. Looking up the rest from reference TRBV9 and TRBJ2-1 gives the full variable domain: DSGVTQTPKHLITATGQRVTLRCSPRSGDLSVYWYQQSLDQGLQFLIQYYNGEERAKGNILERFSAQQFPDLHSELNLSSLELGDSALYFCASSAVPGLAGGNEQFFGPGTRLTVL.